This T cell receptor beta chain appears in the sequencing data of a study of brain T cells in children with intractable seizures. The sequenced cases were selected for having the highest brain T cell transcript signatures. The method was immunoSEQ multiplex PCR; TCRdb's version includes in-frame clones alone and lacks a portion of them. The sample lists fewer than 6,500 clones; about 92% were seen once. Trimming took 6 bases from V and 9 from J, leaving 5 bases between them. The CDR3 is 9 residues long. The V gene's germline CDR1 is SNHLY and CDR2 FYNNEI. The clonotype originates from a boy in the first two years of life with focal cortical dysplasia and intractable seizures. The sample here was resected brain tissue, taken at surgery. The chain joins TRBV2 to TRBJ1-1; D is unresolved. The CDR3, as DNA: TGTGCCAGCAGGGCTAAAGCTTTCTTT. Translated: CASRAKAFF.